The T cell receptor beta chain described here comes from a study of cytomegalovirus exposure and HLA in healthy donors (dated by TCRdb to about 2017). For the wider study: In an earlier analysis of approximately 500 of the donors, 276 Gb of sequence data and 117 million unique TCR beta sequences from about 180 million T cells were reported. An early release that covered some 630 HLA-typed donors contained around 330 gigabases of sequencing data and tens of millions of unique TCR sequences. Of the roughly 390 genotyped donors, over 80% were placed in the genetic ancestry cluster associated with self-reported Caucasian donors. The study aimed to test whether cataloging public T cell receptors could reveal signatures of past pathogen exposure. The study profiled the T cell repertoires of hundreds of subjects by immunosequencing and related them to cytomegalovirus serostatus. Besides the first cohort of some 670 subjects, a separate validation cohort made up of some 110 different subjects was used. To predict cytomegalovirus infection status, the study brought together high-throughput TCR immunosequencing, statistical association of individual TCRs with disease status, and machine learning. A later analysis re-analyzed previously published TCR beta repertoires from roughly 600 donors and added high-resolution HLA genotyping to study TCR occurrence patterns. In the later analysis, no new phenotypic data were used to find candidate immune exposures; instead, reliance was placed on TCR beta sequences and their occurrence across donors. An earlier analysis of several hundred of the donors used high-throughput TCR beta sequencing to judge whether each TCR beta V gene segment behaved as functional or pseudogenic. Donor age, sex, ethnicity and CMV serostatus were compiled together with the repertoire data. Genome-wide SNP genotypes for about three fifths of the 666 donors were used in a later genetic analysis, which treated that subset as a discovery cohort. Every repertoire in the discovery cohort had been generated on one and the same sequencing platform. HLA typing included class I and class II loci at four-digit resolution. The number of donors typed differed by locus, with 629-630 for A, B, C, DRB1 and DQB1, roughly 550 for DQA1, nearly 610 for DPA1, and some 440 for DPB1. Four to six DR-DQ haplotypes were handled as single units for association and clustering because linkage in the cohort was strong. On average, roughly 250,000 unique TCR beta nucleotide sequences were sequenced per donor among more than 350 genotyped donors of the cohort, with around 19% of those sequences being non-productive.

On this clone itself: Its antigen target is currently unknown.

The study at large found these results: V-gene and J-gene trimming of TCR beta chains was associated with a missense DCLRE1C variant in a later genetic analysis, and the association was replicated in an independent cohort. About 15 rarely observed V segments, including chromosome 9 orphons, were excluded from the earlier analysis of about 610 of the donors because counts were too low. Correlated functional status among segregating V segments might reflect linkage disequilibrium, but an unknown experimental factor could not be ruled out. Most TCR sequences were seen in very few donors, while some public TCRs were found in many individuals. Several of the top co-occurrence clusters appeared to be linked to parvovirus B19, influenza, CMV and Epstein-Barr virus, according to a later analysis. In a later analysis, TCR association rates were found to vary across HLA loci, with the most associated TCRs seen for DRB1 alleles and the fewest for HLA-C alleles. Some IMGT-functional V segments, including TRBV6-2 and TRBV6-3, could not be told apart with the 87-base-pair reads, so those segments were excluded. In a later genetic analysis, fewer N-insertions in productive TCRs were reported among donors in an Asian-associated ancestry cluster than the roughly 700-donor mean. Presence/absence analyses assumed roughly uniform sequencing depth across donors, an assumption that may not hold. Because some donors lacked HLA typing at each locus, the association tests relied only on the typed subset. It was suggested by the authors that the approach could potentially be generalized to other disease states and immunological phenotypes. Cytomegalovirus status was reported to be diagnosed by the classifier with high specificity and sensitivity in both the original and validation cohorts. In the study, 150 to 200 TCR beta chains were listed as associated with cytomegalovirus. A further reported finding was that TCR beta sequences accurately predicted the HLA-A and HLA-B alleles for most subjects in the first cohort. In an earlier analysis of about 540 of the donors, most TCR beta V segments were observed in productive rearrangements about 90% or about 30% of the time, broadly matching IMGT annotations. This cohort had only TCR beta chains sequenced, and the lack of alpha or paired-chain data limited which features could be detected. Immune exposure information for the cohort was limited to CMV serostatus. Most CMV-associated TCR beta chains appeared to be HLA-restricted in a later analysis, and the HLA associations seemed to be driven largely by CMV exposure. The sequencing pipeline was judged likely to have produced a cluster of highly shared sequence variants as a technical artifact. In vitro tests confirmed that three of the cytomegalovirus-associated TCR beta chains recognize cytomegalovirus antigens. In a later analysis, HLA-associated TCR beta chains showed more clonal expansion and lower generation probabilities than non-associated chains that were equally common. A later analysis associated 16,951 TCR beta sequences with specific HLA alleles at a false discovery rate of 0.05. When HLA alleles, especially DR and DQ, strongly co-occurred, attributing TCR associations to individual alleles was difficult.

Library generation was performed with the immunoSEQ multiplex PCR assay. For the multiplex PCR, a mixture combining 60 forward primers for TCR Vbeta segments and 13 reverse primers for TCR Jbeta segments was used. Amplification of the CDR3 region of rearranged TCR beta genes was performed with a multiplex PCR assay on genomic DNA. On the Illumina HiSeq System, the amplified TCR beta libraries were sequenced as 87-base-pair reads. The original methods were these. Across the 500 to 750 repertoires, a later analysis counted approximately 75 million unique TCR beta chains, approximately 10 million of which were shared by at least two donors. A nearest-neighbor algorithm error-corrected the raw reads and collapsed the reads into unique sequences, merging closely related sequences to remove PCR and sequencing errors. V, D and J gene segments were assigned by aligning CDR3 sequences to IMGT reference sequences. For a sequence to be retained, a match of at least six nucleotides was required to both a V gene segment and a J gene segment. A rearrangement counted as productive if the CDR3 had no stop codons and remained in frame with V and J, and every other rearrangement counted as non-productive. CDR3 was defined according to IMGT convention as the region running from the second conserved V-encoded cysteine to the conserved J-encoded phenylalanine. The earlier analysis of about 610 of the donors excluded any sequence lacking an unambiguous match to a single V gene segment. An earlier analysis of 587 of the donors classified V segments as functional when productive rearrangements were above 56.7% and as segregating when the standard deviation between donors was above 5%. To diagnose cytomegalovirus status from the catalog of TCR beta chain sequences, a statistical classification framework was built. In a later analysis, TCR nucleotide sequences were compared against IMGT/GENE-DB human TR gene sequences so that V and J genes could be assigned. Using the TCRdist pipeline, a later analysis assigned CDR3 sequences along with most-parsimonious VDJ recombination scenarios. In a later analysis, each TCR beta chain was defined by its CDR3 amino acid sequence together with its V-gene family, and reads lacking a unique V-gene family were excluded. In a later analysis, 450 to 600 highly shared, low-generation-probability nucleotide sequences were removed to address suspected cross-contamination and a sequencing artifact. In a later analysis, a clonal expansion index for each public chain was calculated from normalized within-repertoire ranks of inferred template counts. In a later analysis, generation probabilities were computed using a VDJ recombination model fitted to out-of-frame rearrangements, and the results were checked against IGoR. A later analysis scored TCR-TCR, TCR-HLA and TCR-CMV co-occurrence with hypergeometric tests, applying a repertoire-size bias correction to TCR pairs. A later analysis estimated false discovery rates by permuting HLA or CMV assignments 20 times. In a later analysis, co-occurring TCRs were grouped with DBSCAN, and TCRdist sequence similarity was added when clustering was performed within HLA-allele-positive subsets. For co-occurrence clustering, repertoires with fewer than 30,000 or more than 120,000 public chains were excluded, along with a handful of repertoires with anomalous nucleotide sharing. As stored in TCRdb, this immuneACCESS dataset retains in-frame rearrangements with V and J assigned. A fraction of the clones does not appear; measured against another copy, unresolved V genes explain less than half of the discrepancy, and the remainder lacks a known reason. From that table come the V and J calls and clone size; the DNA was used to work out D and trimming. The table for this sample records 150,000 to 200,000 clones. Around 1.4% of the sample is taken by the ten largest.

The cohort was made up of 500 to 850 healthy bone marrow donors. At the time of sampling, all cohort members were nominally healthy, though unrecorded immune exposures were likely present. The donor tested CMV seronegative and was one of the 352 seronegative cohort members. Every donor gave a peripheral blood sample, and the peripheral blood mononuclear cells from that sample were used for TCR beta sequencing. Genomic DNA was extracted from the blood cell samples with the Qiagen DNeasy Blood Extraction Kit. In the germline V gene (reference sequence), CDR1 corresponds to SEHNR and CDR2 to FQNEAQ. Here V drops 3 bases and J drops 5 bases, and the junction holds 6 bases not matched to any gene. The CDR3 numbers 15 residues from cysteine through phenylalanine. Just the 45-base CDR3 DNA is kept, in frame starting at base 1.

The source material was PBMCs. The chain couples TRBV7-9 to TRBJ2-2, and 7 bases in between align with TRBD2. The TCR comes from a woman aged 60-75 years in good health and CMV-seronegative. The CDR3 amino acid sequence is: CASSFRDGGTGELFF. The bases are TGTGCCAGCAGCTTCCGGGACGGGGGGACCGGGGAGCTGTTTTTT.